Shown below are 12 T cell receptor beta chains from a single sample sequenced in a study of monozygotic twins with inflammatory bowel disease. TCRdb derives one entry per CDR3 protein from the 5' RACE reads, leaving out DNA. This sample's clone table lists 330,000 or so distinct CDR3 sequences. Material: blood. These receptors originate from a human donor with ulcerative colitis or Crohn's disease, or a healthy co-twin of an affected twin (not recorded which).

This chain links TRBV29-1 with TRBJ2-7. This CDR3 has 12 residues. Germline CDR1 is SQVTM and CDR2 is ANQGSEA. The CDR3 spells CSVEDARYEQYF.

The chain is built from TRBV20-1 and TRBJ2-3; TCRdb's D call of TRBD1 is untestable without DNA. Germline V gives CDR1 DFQATT, CDR2 SNEGSKA (reference sequence). The CDR3 covers 14 residues. The CDR3 region is CSTMRGMSTDTQYF.

The chain carries TRBV7-6 and TRBJ2-4; TCRdb selects TRBD1, and the lack of DNA leaves this call unchecked. This CDR3 is built from 13 residues. From germline, CDR1 is SGHVS and CDR2 FNYEAQ. CDR3 in amino acids: CASSPGQQNIQYF.

This chain links TRBV7-9 with TRBJ1-5; checking the TCRdb D call of TRBD1 is not possible without DNA. The CDR3 is 16 residues long. CDR1 is SEHNR, CDR2 FQNEAQ, per germline (reference sequence). CDR3 in amino acids: CASSLESGQPNQPQHF.

This chain uses TRBV28 with TRBJ2-7; TCRdb selects TRBD2, and the lack of DNA leaves this call unchecked. The CDR3 totals 15 residues. CDR1 and CDR2 from the germline V gene are MDHEN and SYDVKM. The CDR3 is CASSSSGTGVYEQYF.

This chain joins TRBV7-2 and TRBJ2-1. The CDR3 is 15 residues long. Looked up from germline, CDR1 is SGHTA and CDR2 is FQGNSA. The CDR3 loop is CASSSVESSYNEQFF. Complete variable domain (other parts from reference TRBV7-2 and TRBJ2-1): GAGVSQSPSNKVTEKGKDVELRCDPISGHTALYWYRQSLGQGLEFLIYFQGNSAPDKSGLPSDRFSAERTGGSVSTLTIQRTQQEDSAVYLCASSSVESSYNEQFFGPGTRLTVL.

This rearrangement joins TRBV29-1 to TRBJ1-5; TCRdb returns TRBD1, unconfirmable since there is no DNA. The V gene's germline CDR1 is SQVTM and CDR2 ANQGSEA. CDR3 length: 13 amino acids. Here the CDR3 reads CSVGAGHNQPQHF.

The chain joins TRBV5-6 to TRBJ1-6; TCRdb designates TRBD1, a call that cannot be tested without DNA. The V gene's germline CDR1 is SGHDT and CDR2 YYEEEE. The CDR3 extends over 15 amino acids. CDR3 amino acids: CASSYRASYNSPLHF.

The chain is built from TRBV3-1 and TRBJ2-1. This CDR3 is built from 12 residues. Germline CDR1 and CDR2: LGHDT and YNNKEL (reference sequence). CDR3 sequence: CASSLTAGEQFF.

The chain has TRBV6-1 and TRBJ1-3. CDR1 MNHNS and CDR2 SASEGT come from the germline V gene. This CDR3 is 16 amino acids long. The CDR3 reads CASPRHPQSSGNTIYF.

The rearrangement uses TRBV5-1 and TRBJ2-1; TCRdb picks TRBD1, but there is no DNA to check that call. The CDR3 sequence is 17 residues long. In germline, CDR1 is SGHRS, CDR2 YFSETQ. This CDR3 reads CASSLEYYGTGVNEQFF. Using reference TRBV5-1 and TRBJ2-1 for the parts outside the CDR3, the full variable domain is KAGVTQTPRYLIKTRGQQVTLSCSPISGHRSVSWYQQTPGQGLQFLFEYFSETQRNKGNFPGRFSGRQFSNSRSEMNVSTLELGDSALYLCASSLEYYGTGVNEQFFGPGTRLTVL.

The chain employs TRBV6-2 or TRBV6-3 and TRBJ2-6; TCRdb outputs TRBD1, but without DNA this stays unchecked. Germline loops: CDR1 MNHEY, CDR2 SVGEGT. There are 20 residues in the CDR3. The CDR3 protein is CASSPGRTGLIYSGANVLTF.